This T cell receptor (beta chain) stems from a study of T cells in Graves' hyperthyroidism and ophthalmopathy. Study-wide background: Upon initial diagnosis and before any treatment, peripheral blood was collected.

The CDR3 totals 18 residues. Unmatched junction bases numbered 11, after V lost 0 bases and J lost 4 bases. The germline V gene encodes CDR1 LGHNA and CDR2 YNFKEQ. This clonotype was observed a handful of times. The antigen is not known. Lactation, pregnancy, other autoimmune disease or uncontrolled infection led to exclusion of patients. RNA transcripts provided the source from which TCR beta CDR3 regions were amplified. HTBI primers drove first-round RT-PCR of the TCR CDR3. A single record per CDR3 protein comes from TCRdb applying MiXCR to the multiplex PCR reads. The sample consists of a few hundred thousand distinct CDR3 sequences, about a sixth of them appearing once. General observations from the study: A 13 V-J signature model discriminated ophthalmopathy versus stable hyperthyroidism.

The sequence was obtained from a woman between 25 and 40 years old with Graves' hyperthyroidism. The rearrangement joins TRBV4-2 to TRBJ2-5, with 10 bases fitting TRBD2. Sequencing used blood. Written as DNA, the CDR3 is TGTGCCAGCAGCCAAGATCGCCTAGCGGGAGTTTCTGTAGAGACCCAGTACTTC. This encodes CASSQDRLAGVSVETQYF.